Listed below are T cell receptor beta chains from one sample, sequenced in a study of blood T cell repertoires in COVID-19. Measured with immunoSEQ multiplex PCR; TCRdb has only the in-frame clones, and not every one. The sample comprises 170,000 or so clones, around 84% of which are singletons, and roughly 7% rests with the top ten. Sequencing was performed on peripheral blood. The origin of the receptors is a man in his fifties or sixties with active or convalescent COVID-19. Each CDR3 is given with its conserved first and last residue. Each record gives: clone size, CDR3 length, D gene, V gene, J gene, CDR3 protein, CDR3 DNA. A D gene is named only where the DNA matches it firmly. Expanded clones are given a class, and other clones once, few, many or no size at all.

-	17	-	TRBV5-1	TRBJ2-6	CASSFGLGSSGANVLTF	TGCGCCAGCAGCTTCGGACTGGGAAGCTCTGGGGCCAACGTCCTGACTTTC
-	14	-	TRBV4-3	TRBJ1-6	CASSHNRPNSPLHF	TGCGCCAGCAGCCATAACAGACCTAATTCACCCCTCCACTTT
-	11	-	TRBV20-1	TRBJ1-3	CSAGLGNTIYF	TGCAGTGCGGGACTCGGAAACACCATATATTTT
-	13	TRBD1	TRBV5-8	TRBJ1-4	CASSSQGNEKLFF	TGTGCCAGCAGCTCACAGGGGAATGAAAAACTGTTTTTT
-	12	-	TRBV28	TRBJ2-7	CASSSRHHEQYF	TGTGCCAGCAGTTCCCGACACCACGAGCAGTACTTC
-	13	TRBD1	TRBV11-3	TRBJ2-3	CASRDRSTDTQYF	TGTGCCAGTCGGGACAGGTCCACAGATACGCAGTATTTT
few	16	TRBD2	TRBV7-2	TRBJ2-5	CASSSPPGGLKETQYF	TGTGCCAGCAGCTCTCCCCCGGGGGGACTAAAAGAGACCCAGTACTTC
-	15	-	TRBV2	TRBJ1-5	CASSEARQGHQPQHF	TGTGCCAGCAGTGAAGCGAGACAAGGCCATCAGCCCCAGCATTTT
-	15	-	TRBV6-5	TRBJ2-4	CASSNTELAKNIQYF	TGTGCCAGCAGTAATACAGAACTAGCCAAAAACATTCAGTACTTC
-	13	-	TRBV5-1	TRBJ2-7	CASSEASSYEQYF	TGCGCCAGCAGCGAGGCCAGCTCCTACGAGCAGTACTTC
-	15	-	TRBV6-5	TRBJ1-3	CASSYVGGSGNTIYF	TGTGCCAGCAGTTACGTGGGGGGCTCTGGAAACACCATATATTTT
-	14	-	TRBV29-1	TRBJ2-7	CSVSPGGRIYEQYF	TGCAGCGTATCACCTGGGGGCAGAATCTACGAGCAGTACTTC
-	17	TRBD1	TRBV7-6	TRBJ1-5	CASPLCRGWCGSQPQHF	TGTGCCAGCCCCCTCTGCAGGGGGTGGTGTGGAAGTCAGCCCCAGCATTTT
once	13	-	TRBV27	TRBJ1-2	CASSSGRNYGYTF	TGTGCCAGCAGTTCTGGCAGGAACTATGGCTACACCTTC
-	15	-	TRBV10-3	TRBJ1-5	CAISEYGPRDQPQHF	TGTGCCATCAGTGAGTACGGGCCCAGGGATCAGCCCCAGCATTTT
-	13	-	TRBV5-4	TRBJ2-7	CASSTQGSYEQYF	TGTGCCAGCAGCACACAGGGCTCCTACGAGCAGTACTTC
once	14	TRBD1	TRBV2	TRBJ1-5	CASSRDRSNQPQHF	TGTGCCAGCAGCCGGGACAGGAGCAATCAGCCCCAGCATTTT
-	15	TRBD1	TRBV18	TRBJ1-4	CASSLPRGTAEKLFF	TGTGCCAGCTCACTCCCCAGGGGGACTGCCGAAAAACTGTTTTTT
-	15	-	TRBV18	TRBJ2-7	CASSPDAGAPYEQYF	TGTGCCAGCTCACCGGACGCGGGGGCTCCCTACGAGCAGTACTTC
-	14	TRBD1	TRBV6-5	TRBJ1-5	CASSYTQGTGPQHF	TGTGCCAGCAGTTACACACAGGGGACGGGGCCCCAGCATTTT
few	15	TRBD1	TRBV24-1	TRBJ1-2	CATSDPGTANYGYTF	TGTGCCACCAGTGACCCGGGGACAGCCAACTATGGCTACACCTTC
-	11	TRBD1	TRBV20-1	TRBJ1-2	CSADRGYGYTF	TGCAGTGCTGACAGGGGATATGGCTACACCTTC
-	18	TRBD1	TRBV5-6	TRBJ1-3	CASSLVGRGLRTGNTIYF	TGTGCCAGCAGCTTGGTCGGCAGGGGGCTAAGGACTGGAAACACCATATATTTT
once	16	TRBD1	TRBV18	TRBJ1-3	CASSPLGQTPGNTIYF	TGTGCCAGCTCACCATTGGGACAGACGCCTGGAAACACCATATATTTT
once	14	-	TRBV4-3	TRBJ1-5	CASSQDLGPQPQHF	TGCGCCAGCAGCCAAGATTTGGGGCCTCAGCCCCAGCATTTT
-	15	TRBD1	TRBV2	TRBJ1-4	CASSDRTGNGEKLFF	TGTGCCAGCAGTGATAGGACAGGGAATGGAGAAAAACTGTTTTTT
-	18	TRBD2	TRBV19	TRBJ2-3	CTSSSGPGTSGRADTQYF	TGTACCAGTAGTTCGGGCCCCGGGACTAGCGGGAGGGCGGATACGCAGTATTTT
-	14	-	TRBV7-7	TRBJ2-2	CASSLVRGTGELFF	TGTGCTAGCAGCTTAGTCAGGGGTACCGGGGAGCTGTTTTTT
-	14	-	TRBV6-5	TRBJ2-7	CASSRTVSSYEQYF	TGTGCCAGCAGCCGGACTGTAAGCTCCTACGAGCAGTACTTC